Following are 27 T cell receptor beta chains from one sample sequenced in a study of cytomegalovirus exposure and HLA in healthy donors. Use of 60 Vbeta and 13 Jbeta primers characterized the PCR. The assay was immunoSEQ multiplex PCR, and TCRdb's table has in-frame clones only and misses some. The table includes 180,000 or so clones, approximately 81% detected once. Input material: PBMCs. These receptors were taken from a woman aged 45 to 65 in good health and CMV-seronegative.

The chain is built from TRBV5-1 and TRBJ2-5; unclear D gene. The end of the DNA aligns better with TRBJ2-7, so the J call may be wrong. The CDR3 contains 15 residues. CDR1 and CDR2 from the germline V gene are SGHRS and YFSETQ. Here the CDR3 reads CASSQKGDLTYEQYF. The DNA of the CDR3 is TGCGCCAGCAGCCAAAAAGGAGACCTGACCTACGAGCAGTACTTC.

This chain joins TRBV6-5 and TRBJ1-5, with D hard to call. Trimming took off 2 bases at V and 1 base at J, with 12 bases between the two ends. The CDR3 extends over 16 amino acids. Germline CDR1 and CDR2: MNHEY and SVGAGI. The CDR3 loop reads CASSYDGSPSNQPQHF. The CDR3 region has the DNA TGTGCCAGCAGTTACGACGGGTCACCCAGCAATCAGCCCCAGCATTTT.

This rearrangement joins TRBV28 to TRBJ1-5; 8 bases align to TRBD1. Germline values: CDR1 MDHEN, CDR2 SYDVKM. The CDR3 spans 15 residues. The junction had 11 bases not matched to a gene; V was cut back by 7 bases and J by 6 bases. Written as DNA, the CDR3 is TGTGCCAGCACCCCGACAGGGGTGTTTGGTCAGCCCCAGCATTTT. Encoded protein: CASTPTGVFGQPQHF.

In nucleotides, the CDR3 is TGCGCCAGCAGCTTTCCCCAATCCAATGAGCAGTTCTTC. It codes for CASSFPQSNEQFF. The chain is built from TRBV5-1 and TRBJ2-1; no clear D gene. The germline V gene encodes CDR1 SGHRS and CDR2 YFSETQ. Trimming took 2 bases from V and 6 from J, leaving 9 bases between them. This CDR3 region has 13 residues.

This clone was detected a few times. Mismatch with germline at one junction end may stem from a read error. The chain recombines TRBV20-1 with TRBJ2-3; D perhaps matches TRBD2 (7 bases). The CDR3 runs to 11 residues. CDR1 is DFQATT, CDR2 SNEGSKA, per germline (reference sequence). CDR3 DNA: TGCAGTGCTCTGACGGGGGGCGTTGGATGTTTT. Protein: CSALTGGVGCF.

The V call is TRBV30, the J call TRBJ2-3, with 9 bases lining up with TRBD2. Germline assignment: CDR1 GTSNPN and CDR2 SVGIG (reference sequence). CDR3 length: 15 residues. With V trimmed by 1 base and J by 7 bases, 9 bases remained unmatched. CDR3 in DNA: TGTGCCTGGAGTGCAAGCGGGGGGTACATGTATACGCAGTATTTT. Its translation is CAWSASGGYMYTQYF. Full variable domain (missing parts from reference TRBV30 and TRBJ2-3): SQTIHQWPATLVQPVGSPLSLECTVEGTSNPNLYWYRQAAGRGLQLLFYSVGIGQISSEVPQNLSASRPQDRQFILSSKKLLLSDSGFYLCAWSASGGYMYTQYFGPGTRLTVL.

This clone was picked up a small number of times. The junction departs from germline at one end; a sequencing error may be responsible. V usage is TRBV7-9 and J usage is TRBJ1-3; 7 bases match TRBD1. The germline V gene has CDR1 SEHNR and CDR2 FQNEAQ (reference sequence). This CDR3 is 15 amino acids long. This chain's CDR3 is CSSSLQGSSGNTIYF. The CDR3 DNA is TGTTCCAGCAGCTTACAGGGGAGCTCTGGAAACACCATATATTTT.

The chain carries TRBV20-1 and TRBJ2-5; D not certain. V lost 6 bases and J 6 bases, leaving 8 bases between the germline ends. The CDR3 extends over 10 amino acids. CDR1 and CDR2 from the germline V gene are DFQATT and SNEGSKA (reference sequence). CDR3 DNA sequence: TGCAGTGCCCTGGCTCAGACCCAGTACTTC. This sequence encodes CSALAQTQYF.

The chain carries TRBV2 and TRBJ2-2; tentative D call: TRBD2 (6 bases). This CDR3 contains 16 residues. Germline V gene sequence: CDR1 SNHLY, CDR2 FYNNEI. The germline V and J ends were trimmed by 7 bases and 2 bases, with 17 bases remaining between them. The CDR3 DNA is TGTGCCAGCAAAACGTTGCGGGAAAGAAACACCGGGGAGCTGTTTTTT. Translated: CASKTLRERNTGELFF.

CDR3 DNA: TGCAGTCTAGCGGGGGAGACCCAGTACTTC. This encodes CSLAGETQYF. The rearrangement links TRBV20-1 to TRBJ2-5, with TRBD2 identical over 9 bases. Germline CDR1 and CDR2: DFQATT and SNEGSKA (reference sequence). With 8 bases clipped from V and 5 bases from J, the junction kept 0 bases outside the gene matches. The CDR3 runs 10 residues.

There are a few counts of this clone. At one end, the junction sequence differs from germline, possibly due to a read error. CDR3 sequence (DNA): TGTTCCAGCAGCTACGGACTAGCGGGGGGGGTAGAGACCCAGTACTTC. Residues: CSSSYGLAGGVETQYF. This chain joins TRBV7-9 and TRBJ2-5; 15 bases are a match to TRBD2. The CDR3 contains 16 residues. CDR1 is SEHNR and CDR2 is FQNEAQ in the germline V gene (reference sequence).

This chain joins TRBV10-3 and TRBJ1-6; D gene uncertain. This CDR3 has 17 residues. The germline V gene has CDR1 ENHRY and CDR2 SYGVKD. Trimming shortened V by 2 bases and J by 3 bases, and 14 bases separated the two germline ends. The chain's CDR3 is CAISEPSTSNYNSPLHF. The CDR3 nucleotides are TGTGCCATCAGTGAGCCCTCCACGAGCAACTATAATTCACCCCTCCACTTT.

V is TRBV27 and J is TRBJ2-7; D remains unclear. CDR3 length equals 14 residues. Looked up from germline, CDR1 is MNHEY and CDR2 is SMNVEV (reference sequence). V was pared by 4 bases and J by 3 bases, with 13 bases between. As DNA, the CDR3 is TGTGCCAGCAGTTCCCAGGCCGGAAACTACGAGCAGTACTTC. It translates to CASSSQAGNYEQYF.

The genes are TRBV19 and TRBJ1-5, with 12 bases that match TRBD1. The CDR3 is made up of 14 amino acids. J was trimmed by 6 bases and V by 10 bases; bases with no gene match: 7. The V gene's germline CDR1 is LNHDA and CDR2 SQIVND (reference sequence). CDR3 amino acids: CATGTGGAGQPQHF. The CDR3 bases are TGTGCCACTGGGACAGGGGGCGCGGGTCAGCCCCAGCATTTT.

The chain recombines TRBV6-4 with TRBJ2-5, with D unclear. Germline CDR1 and CDR2: MRHNA and SNTAGT. This CDR3 spans 14 amino acids. The V end lost 4 bases, the J end lost 2 bases, and 11 bases lay between the germline ends. This CDR3 is CASSALAEQETQYF. The CDR3, as DNA: TGTGCCAGCAGTGCCCTGGCGGAACAAGAGACCCAGTACTTC.

The chain combines TRBV5-8 with TRBJ1-4; no definite D call. The CDR3 sequence is 15 residues long. Germline V lookup: CDR1 SGHTS, CDR2 YDEGEE. V dropped 0 bases and J dropped 0 bases, with 6 bases sitting between them. The CDR3 is CASSLGASTNEKLFF. In DNA form, the CDR3 reads TGTGCCAGCAGCTTGGGGGCTTCAACTAATGAAAAACTGTTTTTT.

This clone appeared once. The chain uses TRBV7-2 and TRBJ2-7; 7 bases align to TRBD2. The germline V gene has CDR1 SGHTA and CDR2 FQGNSA. V lost 1 base, J lost 7 bases, and 13 bases stayed unmatched. This CDR3 is 16 amino acids long. CDR3 nucleotide sequence: TGTGCCAGCAGCTTAGGAGGGGTAGCGGGCGGCAGGGAGCAGTACTTC. This encodes CASSLGGVAGGREQYF.

The V and J genes are TRBV9 and TRBJ2-1; D possibly corresponds to TRBD1 (5 bases). CDR1 and CDR2 (germline): SGDLS, YYNGEE. This CDR3 spans 11 amino acids. V lost 3 bases and J lost 13, with 11 bases in between. The DNA of the CDR3 is TGTGCCAGCAGCGGCCAGGGTGGTCAGTTCTTC. Its translation is CASSGQGGQFF.

This chain connects TRBV6-5 to TRBJ2-7, with 9 bases matching TRBD1. There are 13 residues in the CDR3. Per the germline V gene, CDR1 is MNHEY and CDR2 is SVGAGI. Trimming at V came to 4 bases and at J to 4 bases, leaving 2 bases not matched to a gene. DNA of the CDR3: TGTGCCAGCAGTTTCGACAGGGGGTACGAGCAGTACTTC. Its translation is CASSFDRGYEQYF.

The chain is built from TRBV2 and TRBJ1-5; 11 bases map to TRBD1. The CDR3 totals 15 residues. Germline loops: CDR1 SNHLY, CDR2 FYNNEI. V was pared by 6 bases and J by 6 bases, with 7 bases of the junction left unmatched. Here the CDR3 DNA reads TGTGCCAGCAGATTAGGACAGGGGGCACGTCAGCCCCAGCATTTT. This sequence encodes CASRLGQGARQPQHF.

This clone has just a few counts. V is TRBV6-6 and J is TRBJ2-7; the match to TRBD1 covers 7 bases. V dropped 9 bases and J dropped 4; count of bases not matched to a gene: 9. This CDR3 is built from 13 residues. Germline V CDR1 and CDR2: MNHNY, SVGAGI (reference sequence). CDR3 sequence: CASFSETGYEQYF. CDR3 DNA sequence: TGTGCCAGTTTTTCGGAGACAGGGTACGAGCAGTACTTC.

This sequence joins TRBV7-2 and TRBJ2-3; TRBD2 agrees at 10 bases. The CDR3 consists of 17 residues. Trimming removed 2 bases from V and 4 bases from J; junction bases left unmatched: 9. Germline-derived CDR1 and CDR2 are SGHTA and FQGNSA. This chain's CDR3 is CASSLRTGLAPPDTQYF. In DNA, the CDR3 is TGTGCCAGCAGCTTAAGGACGGGACTAGCGCCCCCAGATACGCAGTATTTT.

V and J are TRBV11-3 and TRBJ2-7, with 8 bases fitting TRBD2. Germline CDR1 is SGHNT and CDR2 is YENEEA. CDR3 length: 14 residues. Germline trimming cut 5 bases from V and 2 bases from J; bases unmatched to any gene: 5. The CDR3 region has the DNA TGTGCCAGCAGCCCCGCGGGGGGTGCCTACGAGCAGTACTTC. Translating it yields CASSPAGGAYEQYF.

This sequence joins TRBV19 and TRBJ1-1, with D unclear. V shed 7 bases and J shed 4 bases, with 19 bases lying between them. CDR3 size: 15 residues. Germline CDR1 LNHDA, CDR2 SQIVND (reference sequence). CDR3 nucleotides: TGTGCCAGTACCCCCCAGGAAGGTTGGTTCACTGAAGCTTTCTTT. Translated, it gives CASTPQEGWFTEAFF. The entire variable domain, with the rest obtained from reference TRBV19 and TRBJ1-1, is as follows: DGGITQSPKYLFRKEGQNVTLSCEQNLNHDAMYWYRQDPGQGLRLIYYSQIVNDFQKGDIAEGYSVSREKKESFPLTVTSAQKNPTAFYLCASTPQEGWFTEAFFGQGTRLTVV.

The rearrangement uses TRBV19 and TRBJ2-3; TRBD1 aligns across 7 bases. CDR1 and CDR2 from the germline V gene are LNHDA and SQIVND (reference sequence). This CDR3 contains 12 residues. V was pared by 7 bases and J by 5 bases, with 3 bases of the junction left unmatched. The DNA for the CDR3 is TGTGCCAGTAACGACAGGGTAGATACGCAGTATTTT. Its protein product is CASNDRVDTQYF.

The CDR3 reads CATSRGRTSGVYNEQFF. The CDR3 coding sequence is TGTGCCACCAGCAGAGGTCGAACTAGCGGGGTTTACAATGAGCAGTTCTTC. This chain uses TRBV15 with TRBJ2-1; 10 nucleotides match TRBD2. Trimming at V came to 1 base and at J to 4 bases, leaving 7 bases not matched to a gene. Germline CDR1 reads LNHNV; CDR2 reads YYDKDF (reference sequence). The CDR3 totals 17 residues.

This clone was found once. The chain combines TRBV10-3 with TRBJ1-4; perhaps TRBD1 as D (6 bases). Germline CDR1 reads ENHRY; CDR2 reads SYGVKD. Trimming removed 0 bases from V and 0 bases from J, with 8 bases in between. The CDR3 spans 16 residues. CDR3 in amino acids: CAISESAGATNEKLFF. The CDR3 coding sequence is TGTGCCATCAGTGAGTCGGCAGGGGCAACTAATGAAAAACTGTTTTTT.